This is a list of T cell receptor beta chains from one sample in a study of OX40 agonist ivuxolimab in advanced cancers. The protocol was immunoSEQ multiplex PCR, while the TCRdb copy is restricted to in-frame clones and leaves out a portion. The sample lists 68,000 or so clones; about nine tenths were seen once. The sample here was CD4+ or CD8+ T cells sorted from blood, taken in a trial of the OX40 agonist ivuxolimab. The receptors originated from an adult with an advanced solid tumor such as melanoma, head and neck, liver or kidney cancer. CDR3s include the opening cysteine and the closing phenylalanine or tryptophan. The order of the fields is D gene, V gene, J gene, clone size, CDR3 DNA, CDR3 protein. The D gene is left open where the match is weak. Size is stated for part of the rows, as once, few or many counts, or as a class when the clone is expanded.

.,TRBV28,TRBJ1-5,many,TGTGCCAGCAGTTTACAGGGACAGCCCCAGCATTTT,CASSLQGQPQHF
TRBD1,TRBV4-3,TRBJ2-4,.,TGCGCCAGCAGCCCGGCCGGGACAGCCTCTAACATTCAGTACTTC,CASSPAGTASNIQYF
.,TRBV5-4,TRBJ2-7,.,TGTGCCAGCGGTATGACTGATGGGGATGAGTACTTC,CASGMTDGDEYF
TRBD1,TRBV6-4,TRBJ1-4,.,TGTGCCAGCAGTGAAGGACAGGGAAACGCAAAACTGTTTTTT,CASSEGQGNAKLFF
.,TRBV7-9,TRBJ2-3,.,TGTGCCAGCGCCGACAACACAGATACGCAGTATTTT,CASADNTDTQYF
.,TRBV7-6,TRBJ1-1,few,TGTGCCAGCAGCTATCAGGGGCGCAGCGGCACTGAAGCTTTCTTT,CASSYQGRSGTEAFF
.,TRBV27,TRBJ1-2,.,TGTGCCAGCAGTCTACAGGGTAACTATGGCTACACCTTC,CASSLQGNYGYTF
TRBD1,TRBV2,TRBJ1-2,once,TGTGCCAGCAGCGTGAAAGGGACAGGGGGCTGGGGCTACACCTTC,CASSVKGTGGWGYTF
.,TRBV4-1,TRBJ2-5,.,TGCGCCAGCAGCCAAGACTTGTCCACGGCTTCCGAGACCCAGTACTTC,CASSQDLSTASETQYF
.,TRBV18,TRBJ2-7,.,TGTGCCAGCTCACCGGACCGGGCCAGCGGGTACGAGCAGTACTTC,CASSPDRASGYEQYF
.,TRBV5-6,TRBJ1-2,once,TGTGCCAGCAGCTCAGGGGCGTTCTATGGCTACACCTTC,CASSSGAFYGYTF
TRBD1,TRBV9,TRBJ1-4,.,TGTGCCAGCAGCGCCCAGGGGGGGATTGGTGAAAAACTGTTTTTT,CASSAQGGIGEKLFF
.,TRBV7-3,TRBJ2-7,.,TGTGCCAGCAGCTCCGGGACATACCCTTACGAGCAGTACTTC,CASSSGTYPYEQYF
TRBD1,TRBV11-3,TRBJ2-1,.,TGTGCCAGCAGCTTAGAAGGGACAGGGTACAATGAGCAGTTCTTC,CASSLEGTGYNEQFF
TRBD1,TRBV7-2,TRBJ1-1,once,TGTGCCAGCAGCACCCGGACAGGGGTGAACACTGAAGCTTTCTTT,CASSTRTGVNTEAFF
.,TRBV28,TRBJ2-2,.,TGTGCCAGCAGTGCGACAGACACCGGGGAGCTGTTTTTT,CASSATDTGELFF
.,TRBV6-5,TRBJ1-1,.,TGTGCCAGCAGTTATTCACCCCCGAACACTGAAGCTTTCTTT,CASSYSPPNTEAFF
.,TRBV18,TRBJ1-3,.,TGTGCCAGCTCACCGGCAATGACCCTCTCTGGAAACACCATATATTTT,CASSPAMTLSGNTIYF
.,TRBV6-1,TRBJ1-1,.,TGTGCCAGCCGGATGAACACTGAAGCTTTCTTT,CASRMNTEAFF
TRBD1,TRBV19,TRBJ1-1,few,TGTGCCAGTAGTAAGACAGGGGGGACTGAAGCTTTCTTT,CASSKTGGTEAFF
TRBD1,TRBV25-1,TRBJ1-6,.,TGTGCCAGCAGTGATCTCTCTGGGACAGGGGGCTCTTCACCCCTCCACTTT,CASSDLSGTGGSSPLHF
.,TRBV19,TRBJ2-7,.,TGTGCCAGTAGTATAGGAGGGGGATTGTACGAGCAGTACTTC,CASSIGGGLYEQYF
.,TRBV28,TRBJ2-1,.,TGTGCCAGCAGTCGCCCACTGGCGGGGTCCTACAATGAGCAGTTCTTC,CASSRPLAGSYNEQFF
.,TRBV19,TRBJ2-5,.,TGTGCCAGTACCGGGACTCCCCAAGGGACCCAGTACTTC,CASTGTPQGTQYF
.,TRBV6-5,TRBJ1-2,.,TGTGCCAGCTCTACAGGTACTGGCATTGGCTACACCTTC,CASSTGTGIGYTF
TRBD2,TRBV27,TRBJ2-5,few,TGTGCCAGCAGTTTTTTTAGCGGGGGGGCCGAGACCCAGTACTTC,CASSFFSGGAETQYF
.,TRBV19,TRBJ1-4,.,TGTGCCAGTAGGGGACGGACAGCCGCAACTAATGAAAAACTGTTTTTT,CASRGRTAATNEKLFF
.,TRBV5-4,TRBJ2-4,.,TGTGCCAGCAGCTTGCGGACTCAGAGACAGGTCGGGATTCAGTACTTC,CASSLRTQRQVGIQYF
TRBD1,TRBV27,TRBJ2-1,.,TGTGCCAGCAGTTTACCCCGGGACAGGGGGTTCCATGAGCAGTTCTTC,CASSLPRDRGFHEQFF